A selection of T cell receptor beta chains follows, all from one sample in a study of shared clonotypes between healthy human individuals. Sequencing used immunoSEQ multiplex PCR; TCRdb keeps in-frame clones, though not all of them. The table lists more than 1.2 million clones, approximately 98.5% of them singletons. Sample: naive CD4+ T cells sorted from blood. These receptors were collected from a man between 25 and 39 years old in good health. CDR3s include the opening cysteine and the closing phenylalanine or tryptophan. A D gene is named only where the DNA matches it firmly. The size field is filled for only some rows; it gives once, few, many or a size class.

>TRBJ1-5|NA|TRBV19|17|TRBD1
CASRFGGGRGRNQPQHF
TGTGCCAGTAGATTCGGCGGGGGCAGGGGGAGGAATCAGCCCCAGCATTTT
>TRBJ1-2|NA|TRBV27|15|TRBD1
CASSFSPQGDYGYTF
TGTGCCAGCAGTTTCTCTCCGCAGGGGGACTATGGCTACACCTTC
>TRBJ2-5|NA|TRBV5-1|15|TRBD1
CASSPPTGVQETQYF
TGCGCCAGCAGCCCCCCCACAGGGGTCCAAGAGACCCAGTACTTC
>TRBJ2-1|once|TRBV9|15|NA
CASSASWRHYNEQFF
TGTGCCAGCAGTGCCTCTTGGCGGCATTACAATGAGCAGTTCTTC
>TRBJ2-3|NA|TRBV6-6|13|NA
CASSEGTTDTQYF
TGTGCCAGCAGTGAGGGTACCACAGATACGCAGTATTTT
>TRBJ2-5|once|TRBV5-1|14|NA
CASSLDGMIETQYF
TGCGCCAGCAGCTTGGACGGGATGATCGAGACCCAGTACTTC
>TRBJ1-1|NA|TRBV7-6|12|NA
CASSPPWAEAFF
TGTGCCAGCAGCCCCCCGTGGGCTGAAGCTTTCTTT
>TRBJ2-3|NA|TRBV27|15|TRBD1
CASSRQGLGTDTQYF
TGTGCCAGCAGTCGACAGGGTTTGGGCACAGATACGCAGTATTTT
>TRBJ2-5|NA|TRBV6-1|12|NA
CASTDPGETQYF
TGTGCCAGCACCGACCCGGGGGAGACCCAGTACTTC
>TRBJ2-5|once|TRBV29-1|13|NA
CSVEGRVQETQYF
TGCAGCGTTGAGGGACGGGTCCAAGAGACCCAGTACTTC
>TRBJ2-2|NA|TRBV6-1|14|NA
CATRDGMNTGELFF
TGTGCCACCCGCGACGGGATGAACACCGGGGAGCTGTTTTTT
>TRBJ1-3|NA|TRBV7-2|16|TRBD1
CASSPSWGTAGNTIYF
TGTGCCAGCAGCCCCTCCTGGGGGACAGCTGGAAACACCATATATTTT
>TRBJ2-5|NA|TRBV7-8|15|TRBD1
CASSQRDRVKETQYF
TGTGCCAGCAGCCAAAGGGACAGGGTCAAAGAGACCCAGTACTTC
>TRBJ2-3|NA|TRBV4-3|16|TRBD2
CASSLGGLAGADTQYF
TGCGCCAGCAGCCTCGGGGGACTAGCGGGAGCAGATACGCAGTATTTT
>TRBJ2-3|NA|TRBV28|15|TRBD2
CASSSSRLAPDTQYF
TGTGCCAGCAGTTCAAGCCGACTAGCGCCAGATACGCAGTATTTT
>TRBJ2-5|NA|TRBV9|17|TRBD2
CASSATSGSPLGETQYF
TGTGCCAGCAGCGCGACTAGCGGGAGCCCTTTGGGGGAGACCCAGTACTTC
>TRBJ2-7|NA|TRBV27|14|NA
CASSLLGVTGEQYF
TGTGCCAGCAGTTTACTCGGGGTCACGGGCGAGCAGTACTTC
>TRBJ1-2|NA|TRBV4-1|20|TRBD1
CASSQESGGQGVARLYGYTF
TGCGCCAGCAGCCAAGAAAGCGGGGGACAGGGGGTCGCCCGACTGTATGGCTACACCTTC
>TRBJ1-2|NA|TRBV5-1|14|NA
CASSLSGRVDGYTF
TGCGCCAGCAGCTTGAGCGGACGGGTGGATGGCTACACCTTC
>TRBJ1-5|NA|TRBV5-4|14|NA
CASSMRDSNQPQHF
TGTGCCAGCAGCATGCGGGACAGCAATCAGCCCCAGCATTTT
>TRBJ1-1|NA|TRBV10-2|14|NA
CASSESGPGTEAFF
TGCGCCAGCAGTGAGTCGGGGCCTGGGACTGAAGCTTTCTTT
>TRBJ1-4|NA|TRBV4-1|13|NA
CASSQGWDEKLFF
TGCGCCAGCAGCCAAGGGTGGGATGAAAAACTGTTTTTT
>TRBJ1-4|NA|TRBV5-5|14|TRBD1
CASSSGQGFEKLFF
TGTGCCAGCAGCTCCGGACAGGGTTTCGAAAAACTGTTTTTT
>TRBJ2-1|NA|TRBV5-1|13|NA
CASSQGSYNEQFF
TGCGCCAGCAGCCAGGGAAGCTACAATGAGCAGTTCTTC
>TRBJ1-1|NA|TRBV19|14|TRBD1
CAIKQSGGRTEAFF
TGTGCCATCAAACAATCAGGGGGCCGGACTGAAGCTTTCTTT
>TRBJ2-2|NA|TRBV19|16|NA
CASSIWWARDTGELFF
TGTGCCAGTAGTATTTGGTGGGCGCGGGACACCGGGGAGCTGTTTTTT
>TRBJ2-1|NA|TRBV5-5|15|TRBD2
CASSLGLAARDEQFF
TGTGCCAGCAGCTTGGGACTAGCGGCTAGGGATGAGCAGTTCTTC
>TRBJ2-1|NA|TRBV29-1|14|NA
CSVGRRLGYNEQFF
TGCAGCGTTGGACGGCGTCTTGGCTACAATGAGCAGTTCTTC
>TRBJ2-2|once|TRBV9|15|NA
CASSPDPGDPGELFF
TGTGCCAGCAGCCCCGACCCTGGGGATCCCGGGGAGCTGTTTTTT
>TRBJ2-1|once|TRBV5-6|13|NA
CASSSMADNEQFF
TGTGCCAGCAGCTCGATGGCCGACAATGAGCAGTTCTTC
>TRBJ1-2|NA|TRBV6-5|14|NA
CASSYAAQGYGYTF
TGTGCCAGCAGTTACGCCGCGCAGGGGTATGGCTACACCTTC
>TRBJ2-5|NA|TRBV7-9|15|NA
CASSQRQQGEETQYF
TGTGCCAGCAGCCAGAGACAACAGGGCGAAGAGACCCAGTACTTC
>TRBJ1-5|NA|TRBV5-1|13|TRBD1
CASSRDSDQPQHF
TGCGCCAGCAGCCGGGACAGTGATCAGCCCCAGCATTTT
>TRBJ2-7|NA|TRBV19|13|TRBD1
CASSRDSPYEQYF
TGTGCCAGTAGCCGGGACAGCCCCTACGAGCAGTACTTC
>TRBJ1-2|NA|TRBV7-2|16|TRBD1
CASSLAWGTGSYGYTF
TGTGCCAGCAGCTTAGCGTGGGGGACAGGGAGCTATGGCTACACCTTC
>TRBJ2-1|NA|TRBV9|15|NA
CASSVEASESREQFF
TGTGCCAGCAGCGTAGAGGCTAGCGAATCGCGTGAGCAGTTCTTC
>TRBJ2-2|NA|TRBV6-5|13|NA
CASSPPLSGELFF
TGTGCCAGCAGTCCGCCTCTCTCCGGGGAGCTGTTTTTT
>TRBJ2-7|NA|TRBV2|14|NA
CASSEQGNSYEQYF
TGTGCCAGCAGTGAACAGGGAAACTCCTACGAGCAGTACTTC
>TRBJ2-7|NA|TRBV25-1|14|TRBD1
CASRPTGLALRQYF
TGTGCCAGCAGACCGACAGGGTTGGCCCTACGGCAGTACTTC
>TRBJ2-1|NA|TRBV7-8|14|TRBD2
CASSLAGTSGILFF
TGTGCCAGCAGCTTAGCCGGGACTAGCGGAATTTTGTTCTTC
>TRBJ1-5|NA|TRBV28|12|NA
CASQLGNQPQHF
TGTGCCAGCCAACTGGGCAATCAGCCCCAGCATTTT
>TRBJ1-4|NA|TRBV11-2|14|NA
CASSLQNRVRGLFF
TGTGCCAGCAGCTTACAAAATAGGGTCCGCGGGCTGTTTTTT
>TRBJ2-2|once|TRBV7-2|15|NA
CASSLVKANTGELFF
TGTGCCAGCAGCTTAGTAAAGGCGAACACCGGGGAGCTGTTTTTT
>TRBJ2-2|NA|TRBV7-8|15|NA
CASSLTRDYTGELFF
TGTGCCAGCAGCTTAACCAGGGACTACACCGGGGAGCTGTTTTTT
>TRBJ2-5|NA|TRBV18|16|TRBD2
CASSPTSGLKTETQYF
TGTGCCAGCTCACCAACTAGCGGGCTAAAAACGGAGACCCAGTACTTC
>TRBJ2-7|NA|TRBV27|16|TRBD2
CASSPGLAGDIYEQYF
TGTGCCAGCAGTCCCGGACTAGCGGGAGATATTTACGAGCAGTACTTC
>TRBJ2-3|NA|TRBV6-4|15|TRBD1
CASSRGTGFTDTQYF
TGTGCCAGCAGTCGCGGGACAGGGTTTACAGATACGCAGTATTTT
>TRBJ2-7|NA|TRBV7-3|14|NA
CASSLQGNYNEQYF
TGTGCCAGCAGCTTACAGGGAAACTACAACGAGCAGTACTTC